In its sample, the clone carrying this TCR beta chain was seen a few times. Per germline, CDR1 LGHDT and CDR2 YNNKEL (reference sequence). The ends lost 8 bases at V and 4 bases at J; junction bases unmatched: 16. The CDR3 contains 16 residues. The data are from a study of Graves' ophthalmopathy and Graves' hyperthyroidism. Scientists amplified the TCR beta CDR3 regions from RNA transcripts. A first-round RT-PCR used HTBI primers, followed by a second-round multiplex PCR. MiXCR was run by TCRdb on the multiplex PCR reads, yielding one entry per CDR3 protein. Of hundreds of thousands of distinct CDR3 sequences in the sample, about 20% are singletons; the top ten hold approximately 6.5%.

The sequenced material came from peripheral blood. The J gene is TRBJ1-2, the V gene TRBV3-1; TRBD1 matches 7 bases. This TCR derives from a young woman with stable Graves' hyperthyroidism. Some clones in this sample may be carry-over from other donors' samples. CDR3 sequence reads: CASANPGTRGTYGYTF. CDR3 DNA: TGTGCCAGCGCCAACCCTGGAACCAGGGGGACCTATGGCTACACCTTC. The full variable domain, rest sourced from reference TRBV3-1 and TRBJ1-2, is DTAVSQTPKYLVTQMGNDKSIKCEQNLGHDTMYWYKQDSKKFLKIMFSYNNKELIINETVPNRFSPKSPDKAHLNLHINSLELGDSAVYFCASANPGTRGTYGYTFGSGTRLTVV.